These T cell receptor beta chains were read from a single sample in a study of T cell changes during pregnancy in multiple sclerosis. Profiling relied on immunoSEQ multiplex PCR, and the TCRdb table lists in-frame clones only, not all of them. The sample has about 79,000 clones, just under 95% seen once. The material sequenced was peripheral blood, taken in the second trimester of pregnancy. The receptors derive from a female donor in good health, enrolled as a control in a pregnancy study. The CDR3 runs from the conserved cysteine through the conserved F or W. The D gene is left open where the match is weak. Only part of the rows carry a size: once, few, many, or a class if the clone is expanded.

d_call,clone_size,j_call,v_call,cdr3_length,cdr3_aa,cdr3_nt
-,once,TRBJ2-7,TRBV25-1,14,CASSEPDRTYEQYF,TGTGCCAGCAGTGAACCGGACAGAACCTACGAGCAGTACTTC
-,-,TRBJ1-1,TRBV30,14,CAWSESRGNTEAFF,TGTGCCTGGAGTGAAAGCAGGGGGAACACTGAAGCTTTCTTT
-,-,TRBJ2-5,TRBV9,17,CASSVGQQLTVQETQYF,TGTGCCAGCAGCGTAGGACAGCAGCTAACCGTTCAAGAGACCCAGTACTTC
TRBD1,-,TRBJ1-1,TRBV19,14,CASSTQGAPVEAFF,TGTGCCAGTAGTACACAGGGGGCGCCTGTTGAAGCTTTCTTT
-,-,TRBJ1-3,TRBV7-9,15,CASSLWESSGNTIYF,TGTGCCAGCAGCTTATGGGAGAGCTCTGGAAACACCATATATTTT
-,-,TRBJ1-1,TRBV7-9,14,CASSLPTANTEAFF,TGTGCCAGCAGCTTGCCGACAGCGAACACTGAAGCTTTCTTT
-,-,TRBJ1-5,TRBV21-1,22,CASSKEYVGGNLEPALDQPQHF,TGTGCCAGCAGCAAAGAATACGTAGGAGGGAACCTCGAACCAGCACTAGATCAGCCCCAGCATTTT
TRBD1,-,TRBJ2-5,TRBV30,13,CAWSEGGRETQYF,TGTGCCTGGAGTGAAGGGGGCCGAGAGACCCAGTACTTC
TRBD1,-,TRBJ1-1,TRBV27,17,CASSFFRDRGGGTEAFF,TGTGCCAGCAGTTTTTTCCGGGACAGGGGAGGGGGGACTGAAGCTTTCTTT
-,-,TRBJ2-7,TRBV5-4,10,CASSLLEQYF,TGTGCCAGCAGCTTGCTCGAGCAGTACTTC
TRBD2,-,TRBJ2-3,TRBV4-3,16,CASSQGLAGPTYTQYF,TGCGCCAGCAGCCAAGGGCTAGCGGGGCCGACCTATACGCAGTATTTT
-,-,TRBJ1-4,TRBV6-5,14,CASSYSRTNEKLFF,TGTGCCAGCAGTTACTCGAGGACTAATGAAAAACTGTTTTTT
TRBD1,-,TRBJ1-2,TRBV7-3,16,CASSLGGQGSHYGYTF,TGTGCCAGCAGCTTAGGTGGACAGGGATCGCACTATGGCTACACCTTC
-,-,TRBJ2-7,TRBV6-5,14,CASSYLGQRYEQYF,TGTGCCAGCAGTTACCTAGGACAGCGCTACGAGCAGTACTTC
-,-,TRBJ2-7,TRBV14,12,CASSRNSYEQYF,TGTGCCAGCAGCCGTAACTCCTACGAGCAGTACTTC
-,-,TRBJ1-1,TRBV5-4,14,CASSIEGVNTEAFF,TGTGCCAGCAGCATCGAAGGAGTGAACACTGAAGCTTTCTTT
-,-,TRBJ2-1,TRBV21-1,16,CASSTSSAVSYNEQFF,TGTGCCAGCAGCACCTCCTCGGCGGTTTCCTACAATGAGCAGTTCTTC
TRBD2,-,TRBJ2-7,TRBV30,14,CAWKGGLAGGPGYF,TGTGCCTGGAAGGGCGGGCTAGCGGGGGGTCCGGGGTACTTC
-,-,TRBJ2-5,TRBV7-3,16,CASSREGRRRAETQYF,TGTGCCAGCAGCCGTGAGGGGAGGCGCCGGGCAGAGACCCAGTACTTC
-,-,TRBJ1-6,TRBV27,16,CASSLSRGRGNSPLHF,TGTGCCAGCAGTTTATCCCGCGGCAGGGGTAATTCACCCCTCCACTTT
-,-,TRBJ1-1,TRBV10-2,13,CASSRQYTTEAFF,TGCGCCAGCAGTAGACAGTACACCACTGAAGCTTTCTTT
TRBD2,-,TRBJ2-1,TRBV13,16,CASSPRTSGDYNEQFF,TGTGCCAGCAGCCCACGGACTAGCGGTGACTACAATGAGCAGTTCTTC
-,-,TRBJ1-1,TRBV5-1,12,CASRQGNTEAFF,TGCGCCAGCAGACAGGGGAACACTGAAGCTTTCTTT
TRBD1,-,TRBJ1-2,TRBV6-6,15,CASSYPRAGGYGYTF,TGTGCCAGCAGCTACCCCCGGGCAGGGGGCTATGGCTACACCTTC
TRBD1,-,TRBJ1-3,TRBV7-2,19,CASSPQGTGVFDSGNTIYF,TGTGCCAGCAGCCCCCAAGGGACAGGGGTCTTCGACTCTGGAAACACCATATATTTT
TRBD1,-,TRBJ2-5,TRBV7-3,15,CASSFLGGAGETQYF,TGTGCCAGCAGCTTTTTAGGGGGCGCGGGAGAGACCCAGTACTTC
TRBD2,-,TRBJ2-2,TRBV4-3,18,CASSQDSGGRANTGELFF,TGCGCCAGCAGCCAAGATAGCGGGGGCCGAGCGAACACCGGGGAGCTGTTTTTT
-,-,TRBJ2-7,TRBV5-8,13,CASSLPSSYEQYF,TGTGCCAGCAGCCTCCCGAGCTCCTACGAGCAGTACTTC
-,-,TRBJ1-1,TRBV18,14,CASSPPMGGTEAFF,TGTGCCAGCTCACCACCAATGGGGGGCACTGAAGCTTTCTTT
-,-,TRBJ2-7,TRBV7-9,16,CASSPNPNRISYEQYF,TGTGCCAGCAGCCCTAATCCGAACAGGATATCCTACGAGCAGTACTTC
-,-,TRBJ1-1,TRBV4-3,14,CASSQDRGNTEAFF,TGCGCCAGCAGCCAAGATAGGGGGAACACTGAAGCTTTCTTT
TRBD1,-,TRBJ1-2,TRBV6-5,15,CASSWTGVANYGYTF,TGTGCCAGCAGTTGGACAGGGGTCGCTAACTATGGCTACACCTTC
-,-,TRBJ1-4,TRBV7-9,14,CASSRQRTNEKLFF,TGTGCCAGCAGCAGACAGAGAACTAATGAAAAACTGTTTTTT
-,once,TRBJ2-7,TRBV19,13,CASMGRGTYEQYF,TGTGCCAGTATGGGCAGGGGCACCTACGAGCAGTACTTC
-,-,TRBJ1-5,TRBV4-3,15,CASSQDLGVNQPQHF,TGCGCCAGCAGCCAAGATTTAGGGGTTAATCAGCCCCAGCATTTT
-,once,TRBJ1-6,TRBV7-2,15,CASSKTGVYNSPLHF,TGTGCCAGCAGCAAGACAGGCGTCTATAATTCACCCCTCCACTTT
-,-,TRBJ1-4,TRBV7-2,17,CASSLGPGGEINEKLFF,TGTGCCAGCAGCTTAGGGCCAGGTGGGGAGATCAATGAAAAACTGTTTTTT
-,-,TRBJ1-2,TRBV5-6,16,CASSSPRAGANYGYTF,TGTGCCAGCAGCTCTCCGAGGGCAGGGGCTAACTATGGCTACACCTTC
TRBD2,-,TRBJ2-7,TRBV5-4,16,CASSLGLAGGPYEQYF,TGTGCCAGCAGCCTGGGACTAGCGGGGGGGCCCTACGAGCAGTACTTC
-,once,TRBJ2-3,TRBV27,12,CASWGPGDTQYF,TGTGCCAGCTGGGGGCCGGGCGATACGCAGTATTTT
TRBD1,-,TRBJ2-5,TRBV7-6,15,CASSSPRGQQETQYF,TGTGCCAGCAGCAGCCCCAGGGGGCAGCAAGAGACCCAGTACTTC
TRBD1,-,TRBJ2-7,TRBV5-6,15,CASSSGTGGPYEQYF,TGTGCCAGCAGCTCCGGGACAGGGGGACCATACGAGCAGTACTTC
-,-,TRBJ1-1,TRBV27,13,CASNPTGNTEAFF,TGTGCCAGCAATCCTACAGGGAACACTGAAGCTTTCTTT
TRBD1,-,TRBJ1-4,TRBV7-9,14,CASSPGQDNEKLFF,TGTGCCAGCAGCCCGGGACAGGATAATGAAAAACTGTTTTTT
-,-,TRBJ2-1,TRBV29-1,14,CSVESTTTYNEQFF,TGCAGCGTTGAGAGTACTACAACCTACAATGAGCAGTTCTTC
-,-,TRBJ2-2,TRBV10-2,16,CASSESATVPTGELFF,TGCGCCAGCAGTGAGTCCGCGACAGTTCCGACCGGGGAGCTGTTTTTT
TRBD1,once,TRBJ1-1,TRBV19,16,CASSVKPGQLNTEAFF,TGTGCCAGTAGTGTCAAGCCGGGACAGCTCAACACTGAAGCTTTCTTT
-,-,TRBJ2-7,TRBV7-9,14,CASSLGPVSYEQYF,TGTGCCAGCAGCTTAGGTCCAGTCTCCTACGAGCAGTACTTC
-,once,TRBJ2-1,TRBV2,12,CASRRQHNEQFF,TGTGCCAGCAGGCGACAGCACAATGAGCAGTTCTTC
-,-,TRBJ2-2,TRBV19,17,CASSTSGVLISAGELFF,TGTGCCAGTAGTACATCAGGGGTCTTAATCTCCGCCGGGGAGCTGTTTTTT
TRBD2,-,TRBJ2-7,TRBV7-9,17,CASSPRLAGGDSYEQYF,TGTGCCAGCAGCCCCAGACTAGCGGGGGGCGACTCCTACGAGCAGTACTTC
-,few,TRBJ1-5,TRBV30,13,CAWSPGLNQPQHF,TGTGCCTGGAGCCCAGGGCTTAATCAGCCCCAGCATTTT
-,-,TRBJ1-2,TRBV29-1,13,CSAFDGGLRGYTF,TGCAGCGCATTTGACGGGGGTTTACGGGGCTACACCTTC
TRBD1,-,TRBJ1-4,TRBV2,15,CASRVDRATNEKLFF,TGTGCCAGCAGGGTCGACAGGGCCACTAATGAAAAACTGTTTTTT